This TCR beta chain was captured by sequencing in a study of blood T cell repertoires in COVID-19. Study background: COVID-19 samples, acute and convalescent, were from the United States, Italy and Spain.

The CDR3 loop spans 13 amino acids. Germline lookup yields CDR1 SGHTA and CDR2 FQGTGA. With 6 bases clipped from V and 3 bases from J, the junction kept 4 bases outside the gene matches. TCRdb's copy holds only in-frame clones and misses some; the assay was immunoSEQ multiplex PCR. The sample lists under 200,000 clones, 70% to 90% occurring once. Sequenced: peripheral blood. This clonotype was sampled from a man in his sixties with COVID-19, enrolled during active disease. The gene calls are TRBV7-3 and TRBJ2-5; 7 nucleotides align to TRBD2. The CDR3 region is CASRRGGEETQYF. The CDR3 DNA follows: TGTGCCAGCAGGAGGGGAGGGGAAGAGACCCAGTACTTC.